The next 30 T cell receptor beta chains were all read from a single sample in a study of T cell clones after liver transplantation. Profiled with immunoSEQ multiplex PCR; TCRdb holds only in-frame clones, not every one. In the table there are about 120,000 clones, over 75% of which are singletons. The sequencing used CD4+ T cells from blood, collected 12 months after liver transplant. The origin of the receptors is a human patient who received a liver transplant. Some T cells may be the graft donor's.

The chain joins TRBV11-2 to TRBJ2-7, with 9 bases that match TRBD1. CDR1 is SGHAT and CDR2 is FQNNGV in the germline V gene. With 3 bases clipped from V and 5 bases from J, the junction kept 5 bases outside the gene matches. This CDR3 is built from 14 residues. The CDR3 bases are TGTGCCAGCAGCTTCACAGGGGGCTTTGACGAGCAGTACTTC. It is translated as CASSFTGGFDEQYF.

The chain joins TRBV5-3 to TRBJ2-3, with 7 nucleotides matching TRBD2. TRBV5-3 counts as an open reading frame of uncertain function. CDR3 length: 19 residues. With V trimmed by 1 base and J by 2 bases, 16 bases remained unmatched. CDR3 DNA sequence: TGTGCCAGAAGCTTGTTAAGTACTAGCGAGAACCCTGCCACAGATACGCAGTATTTT. Translating it yields CARSLLSTSENPATDTQYF.

This clone was counted a single time. The chain recombines TRBV7-9 with TRBJ1-1; TRBD1 is a possible D gene (5 bases). The CDR3 has 12 amino acids. The V and J ends lost 5 bases and 10 bases respectively, with 14 bases between them. CDR1 and CDR2 (germline): SEHNR, FQNEAQ (reference sequence). The CDR3 reads CASSASQGGAFF. In DNA, the CDR3 is TGTGCCAGCAGCGCGTCCCAGGGTGGAGCTTTCTTT.

This rearrangement joins TRBV28 to TRBJ1-1; a possible D gene is TRBD1 (5 bases). The CDR3 has 13 amino acids. V was pared by 5 bases and J by 4 bases, with 11 bases between. Germline-derived CDR1 and CDR2 are MDHEN and SYDVKM. CDR3 protein: CASSRRVSTEAFF. The CDR3 nucleotides are TGTGCCAGCAGTCGCAGGGTGTCCACTGAAGCTTTCTTT.

The CDR3 DNA follows: TGCGCCAGCAGCTTGGCAGCGGGAGCGGGCAAAAACATTCAGTACTTC. Its protein product is CASSLAAGAGKNIQYF. This chain connects TRBV5-1 to TRBJ2-4; 8 nucleotides align to TRBD2. Per the germline V gene, CDR1 is SGHRS and CDR2 is YFSETQ. The trim removed 0 bases at V and 3 bases at J, leaving 5 bases unmatched. This CDR3 has 16 amino acids.

In regard to this clone: This sample includes further DNA sequences coding for the same CDR3. This sequence joins TRBV5-1 and TRBJ2-3; no clear D. The V end was cut by 0 bases, the J end by 2 bases, with 1 base between. Looked up from germline, CDR1 is SGHRS and CDR2 is YFSETQ. The CDR3 covers 12 residues. CDR3 coding DNA: TGCGCCAGCAGCTTGGACACAGATACGCAGTATTTT. It codes for CASSLDTDTQYF.

This clone has only one observation. The chain employs TRBV7-7 and TRBJ2-1; 10 nucleotides agree with TRBD2. The V gene's germline CDR1 is SSHAT and CDR2 FNYEAQ (reference sequence). The CDR3 sequence is 17 residues long. Germline trimming cut 4 bases from V and 4 bases from J; bases unmatched to any gene: 10. The CDR3 is CASSYRLAGAPYNEQFF. DNA of the CDR3: TGTGCCAGCAGCTATCGACTAGCGGGTGCACCTTACAATGAGCAGTTCTTC.

This chain joins TRBV28 and TRBJ2-5, with D perhaps being TRBD1 or TRBD2 (6 bases each). Trimming pared 10 bases from V and 4 bases from J, leaving 16 bases between. The CDR3 consists of 13 residues. Germline V gene sequence: CDR1 MDHEN, CDR2 SYDVKM. The CDR3 DNA is TGTGCCACCCTAGAGGGGGGTCCAGAGACCCAGTACTTC. Amino acid sequence: CATLEGGPETQYF.

To note about this clone: An end of the junction does not agree with germline; a read error may underlie this. The chain combines TRBV28 with TRBJ1-2; 7 bases are shared with TRBD1. This CDR3 has 10 residues. Germline values: CDR1 MDHEN, CDR2 SYDVKM. The CDR3 DNA reads as TGTGCCAGCAGTTCGGGGACAGACGCCTTC. Amino acids: CASSSGTDAF.

In its sample, this clone was seen once. The J gene is TRBJ2-1, the V gene TRBV11-3; no reliable D call. This CDR3 has 12 amino acids. Trimming took off 2 bases at V and 6 bases at J, with 5 bases between the two ends. Germline V gives CDR1 SGHNT, CDR2 YENEEA. The DNA for the CDR3 is TGTGCCAGCAGCTTATTGGCCAATGAGCAGTTCTTC. Its translation: CASSLLANEQFF.

J is TRBJ2-7 and V is TRBV21-1; the table's D call TRBD1 went unverified against the DNA. TRBV21-1 has pseudogene status. This CDR3 comprises 14 residues. As DNA, the CDR3 is TGTGCCAGCAGCAAAGATACAGGGGTCCACGAGCAGTACTTC. Translation: CASSKDTGVHEQYF.

The chain combines TRBV7-9 with TRBJ2-3; the D call may be TRBD1 or TRBD2 (5 bases each). Trimming removed 5 bases at V and 4 bases at J, with 16 bases between. The CDR3 length is 15 residues. In germline, CDR1 is SEHNR, CDR2 FQNEAQ (reference sequence). The chain's CDR3 is CASSESGTTADTQYF. CDR3 bases: TGTGCCAGCAGCGAGTCCGGGACCACCGCAGATACGCAGTATTTT. Complete variable domain (other parts from reference TRBV7-9 and TRBJ2-3): DTGVSQNPRHKITKRGQNVTFRCDPISEHNRLYWYRQTLGQGPEFLTYFQNEAQLEKSRLLSDRFSAERPKGSFSTLEIQRTEQGDSAMYLCASSESGTTADTQYFGPGTRLTVL.

The chain joins TRBV2 to TRBJ2-7; tentative D call: TRBD1 (5 bases). The CDR3 is 13 amino acids. Germline CDR1 is SNHLY and CDR2 is FYNNEI. Trimming took 7 bases from V and 2 from J, leaving 12 bases between them. The CDR3 nucleotides are TGTGCCAGCACCCCAGACAGAACCTACGAGCAGTACTTC. This translates into CASTPDRTYEQYF.

This clone was counted between two and nine times. V gene TRBV7-2 combines with J gene TRBJ2-2; D is ambiguous. The V and J ends lost 1 base and 5 bases respectively, with 5 bases between them. The CDR3 consists of 13 residues. CDR1 SGHTA and CDR2 FQGNSA come from the germline V gene. For the CDR3, the DNA is TGTGCCAGCAGCTTAGAAGCAACCGGGGAGCTGTTTTTT. It codes for CASSLEATGELFF.

About this clone: The sample contains more than one DNA sequence encoding this CDR3. CDR3 coding DNA: TGCGCCAGCAGCCTGGTAGCGGGAGGGCCGGAGACCCAGTACTTC. Translation gives CASSLVAGGPETQYF. The chain carries TRBV5-1 and TRBJ2-5; 11 nucleotides align to TRBD2. After removal of 4 bases from V and 5 bases from J, the junction contained 7 bases not matched to a gene. The CDR3 runs to 15 residues. Germline CDR1 is SGHRS and CDR2 is YFSETQ.

This chain links TRBV25-1 with TRBJ1-1; D is possibly TRBD1 (6 bases). This CDR3 comprises 15 residues. In germline, CDR1 is MGHDK, CDR2 SYGVNS. V was cut by 7 bases and J by 1 base, with 16 bases left in between. For the CDR3, the DNA is TGTGCCAGCAACACCGTACAGGGCACGAACACTGAAGCTTTCTTT. It specifies CASNTVQGTNTEAFF.

The CDR3 sequence is CASSFQAGVDEQYF. The CDR3 DNA reads TGTGCCAGCAGCTTTCAAGCGGGAGTGGACGAGCAGTACTTC. The gene calls are TRBV5-5 and TRBJ2-7, with TRBD2 matching 8 bases. The CDR3 sequence is 14 residues long. Losses at the gene ends were 2 bases for V and 5 bases for J; bases not matched to a gene: 6. Germline CDR1 SGHKS, CDR2 YYEKEE (reference sequence).

The V call is TRBV5-1, the J call TRBJ1-1; D is undetermined. There are 13 residues in the CDR3. The germline CDR1 and CDR2 sequences are SGHRS and YFSETQ. V lost 4 bases to trimming and J lost 2 bases, with 9 bases between them. The CDR3 DNA reads TGCGCCAGCAGCGTAAGACCAAACACTGAAGCTTTCTTT. It yields the protein CASSVRPNTEAFF.

The rearrangement joins TRBV11-1 to TRBJ2-3; possibly TRBD1 or TRBD2 for D (5 bases each). The CDR3 has 14 amino acids. The V end was cut by 1 base, the J end by 2 bases, with 7 bases between. Germline V lookup: CDR1 SGHAT, CDR2 FQDESV (reference sequence). The CDR3 region is CASSLGGITDTQYF. The CDR3 bases are TGTGCCAGCAGCTTAGGGGGGATCACAGATACGCAGTATTTT.

The gene calls are TRBV11-3 and TRBJ2-2; 8 bases line up with TRBD2. The CDR3 has 13 amino acids. Germline trimming cut 8 bases from V and 4 bases from J; bases unmatched to any gene: 3. Germline CDR1 and CDR2: SGHNT and YENEEA. CDR3 in DNA: TGTGCCAGCGCTGGACTAGCCACCGGGGAGCTGTTTTTT. This translates into CASAGLATGELFF.

The DNA for the CDR3 is TGTGCCAGTAGTATAGATTCCCCAGGTGCCCCAGATACGCAGTATTTT. It codes for CASSIDSPGAPDTQYF. The chain joins TRBV19 to TRBJ2-3; D gene unclear. CDR1 is LNHDA and CDR2 is SQIVND in the germline V gene (reference sequence). The CDR3 runs to 16 residues. V was shortened by 0 bases and J by 4 bases, with 14 bases between the two germline ends.

The V gene is TRBV27, the J gene TRBJ1-6; the D gene is possibly TRBD1 (5 bases). The CDR3 runs to 14 residues. Between the trimmed V and J ends, which lost 6 bases and 8 bases, there was a span of 14 bases. Germline values: CDR1 MNHEY, CDR2 SMNVEV (reference sequence). CDR3: CASSSEAGDSPLHF. In nucleotides, the CDR3 is TGTGCCAGCAGCTCAGAGGCGGGGGATTCACCCCTCCACTTT.

This clone showed up just once. The gene calls are TRBV19 and TRBJ1-5; D perhaps matches TRBD1 (6 bases). The ends were cut back, 6 bases at V and 7 bases at J, with 13 bases in the middle. Germline V CDR1 and CDR2: LNHDA, SQIVND (reference sequence). This CDR3 is built from 13 residues. The CDR3 coding sequence is TGTGCCAGTAGGAACAGGGATTCGCAGCCCCAGCATTTT. It translates to CASRNRDSQPQHF.

This chain joins TRBV6-5 and TRBJ2-7; 8 nucleotides line up with TRBD2. CDR3 size: 14 residues. Unmatched junction bases numbered 12, after V lost 7 bases and J lost 7 bases. Germline V lookup: CDR1 MNHEY, CDR2 SVGAGI. CDR3 region: CASTLEREWAEQYF. For the CDR3, the DNA is TGTGCCAGCACGTTGGAGCGGGAGTGGGCAGAGCAGTACTTC.

This chain uses TRBV21-1 with TRBJ2-7; TRBD2, as called in the table, went unchecked against the DNA. TRBV21-1 is a listed pseudogene. The CDR3 is 20 residues long. The CDR3 protein is CASSNYIWASGREGDYEQYF. The CDR3 coding sequence is TGTGCCAGCAGCAATTATATTTGGGCTAGCGGGAGGGAGGGAGACTACGAGCAGTACTTC.

The J gene is TRBJ2-5, the V gene TRBV18; 8 bases map to TRBD1. The CDR3 has 14 residues. With 0 bases clipped from V and 3 bases from J, the junction kept 0 bases outside the gene matches. CDR1 and CDR2 from the germline V gene are KGHSH and LQKENI. CDR3 loop: CASSPPGQEETQYF. CDR3 nucleotides: TGTGCCAGCTCACCACCGGGACAGGAAGAGACCCAGTACTTC.

This sequence joins TRBV5-1 and TRBJ1-2; TRBD1 agrees at 8 bases. V shed 3 bases and J 4 bases; nucleotides not matched to a gene: 14. CDR3 length equals 17 residues. Germline CDR1 is SGHRS and CDR2 is YFSETQ. CDR3 loop: CASSSTGTGRTGYGYTF. The CDR3 coding sequence is TGCGCCAGCAGCTCTACCGGGACAGGAAGGACCGGCTATGGCTACACCTTC.

The V call is TRBV29-1, the J call TRBJ2-5, with a possible D match to TRBD2 (6 bases). The CDR3 has 15 amino acids. Germline V lookup: CDR1 SQVTM, CDR2 ANQGSEA. Trimming cost V 1 base and J 0 bases, with 12 bases left between them. CDR3 loop: CSVEGGVFNQETQYF. The CDR3 nucleotides read TGCAGCGTTGAAGGCGGGGTCTTCAACCAAGAGACCCAGTACTTC.

The chain links TRBV25-1 to TRBJ2-7, with D perhaps TRBD2 (6 bases). Trimming removed 4 bases at V and 0 bases at J, with 10 bases between. Germline V gene sequence: CDR1 MGHDK, CDR2 SYGVNS. The CDR3 spans 14 residues. The CDR3 sequence is CASSVDGSSYEQYF. Here the CDR3 DNA reads TGTGCCAGCAGTGTGGACGGGAGCTCCTACGAGCAGTACTTC.

The chain links TRBV7-2 to TRBJ1-4; tentative D call: TRBD1 (5 bases). The CDR3 has 13 amino acids. V lost 5 bases to trimming and J lost 10 bases, with 14 bases between them. Germline V gene data show CDR1 as SGHTA and CDR2 as FQGNSA. The CDR3 protein is CASSEGQQGKLFF. In DNA form, the CDR3 reads TGTGCCAGCAGCGAAGGACAACAAGGAAAACTGTTTTTT. Full variable domain (missing parts from reference TRBV7-2 and TRBJ1-4): GAGVSQSPSNKVTEKGKDVELRCDPISGHTALYWYRQSLGQGLEFLIYFQGNSAPDKSGLPSDRFSAERTGGSVSTLTIQRTQQEDSAVYLCASSEGQQGKLFFGSGTQLSVL.